This is a list of T cell receptor beta chains from one sample in a study of T-cell memory formation after mild COVID-19. TCRdb used MiXCR to reprocess the 5' RACE reads, holding one entry per CDR3 protein. There are around 320,000 distinct CDR3 sequences in the sample; around 15% occur only once, and roughly 21% lies in the top ten. The sample was PBMCs or a T cell subset sorted from them (not recorded which). Source of these receptors: a man aged 18 to 29 who had mild COVID-19 (a few samples of this study predate the infection). Cell type and time point are not known. Both conserved end residues are part of each CDR3. Each record gives: V gene, J gene, D gene, clone size, CDR3 protein, CDR3 DNA. The D gene is left open where the match is weak. Where a row states a size, it is once, few, many or the class of an expanded clone; other rows omit it.

TRBV5-1	TRBJ2-3	.	few	CASSPLSGADTQYF	TGCGCCAGCAGCCCCCTCTCAGGGGCAGATACGCAGTATTTT
TRBV29-1	TRBJ1-2	.	.	CSVGLGRSYGYTF	TGCAGCGTTGGTCTAGGACGGTCCTATGGCTACACCTTC
TRBV6-2/TRBV6-3	TRBJ1-1	TRBD1	few	CASSYPSDRVNTEAFF	TGTGCCAGCAGTTACCCTTCCGACAGGGTGAACACTGAAGCTTTCTTT
TRBV5-1	TRBJ2-5	.	many	CASSLSGAQETQYF	TGCGCCAGCAGCTTGTCCGGGGCGCAAGAGACCCAGTACTTC
TRBV11-2	TRBJ2-5	.	.	CASSLALVTFSETQYF	TGTGCCAGCAGCTTAGCCCTCGTTACTTTTTCGGAGACCCAGTACTTC
TRBV29-1	TRBJ2-1	.	.	CSVEDGNEQFF	TGCAGCGTTGAGGATGGAAATGAGCAGTTCTTC
TRBV4-3	TRBJ2-2	.	few	CASSQDRRATGELFF	TGCGCCAGCAGCCAAGATCGCAGGGCCACCGGGGAGCTGTTTTTT
TRBV6-5	TRBJ2-3	.	many	CASRWGGTDTQYF	TGTGCCAGCAGGTGGGGAGGCACAGATACGCAGTATTTT
TRBV12-3/TRBV12-4	TRBJ1-1	TRBD1	few	CASRPGTDWGWGTEAFF	TGTGCCAGCAGACCCGGGACAGACTGGGGATGGGGCACTGAAGCTTTCTTT
TRBV14	TRBJ1-4	.	.	CASSRGTNEKLFF	TGTGCCAGCAGCCGGGGAACTAATGAAAAACTGTTTTTT
TRBV12-3/TRBV12-4	TRBJ2-5	.	.	CASSSRQGGETQYF	TGTGCCAGCAGTTCCCGACAGGGAGGGGAGACCCAGTACTTC
TRBV15	TRBJ1-2	TRBD1	.	CATSLGTGLNYGYTF	TGTGCCACCAGCCTTGGGACAGGACTTAACTATGGCTACACCTTC
TRBV12-3/TRBV12-4	TRBJ2-7	.	few	CASSRSGTASFEQYF	TGTGCCAGCAGCCGTAGCGGGACAGCTTCTTTCGAGCAGTACTTC
TRBV4-2	TRBJ2-7	.	.	CASSLSSSGVYEQYF	TGTGCCAGCAGCCTTAGCTCCTCCGGAGTCTACGAGCAGTACTTC
TRBV6-5	TRBJ2-7	.	few	CASSYSAGYEQYF	TGTGCCAGCAGTTACTCTGCAGGCTACGAGCAGTACTTC
TRBV20-1	TRBJ2-3	.	.	CSARGTEYTDTQYF	TGCAGTGCTAGAGGGACGGAATACACAGATACGCAGTATTTT
TRBV6-2/TRBV6-3	TRBJ2-2	TRBD1	few	CASSFSGQGVPTGELFF	TGTGCCAGCAGTTTTTCGGGACAGGGGGTGCCAACCGGGGAGCTGTTTTTT
TRBV27	TRBJ1-2	TRBD1	few	CASSLTEQGHYGYTF	TGTGCCAGCAGTTTGACGGAACAGGGGCACTATGGCTACACCTTC
TRBV29-1	TRBJ2-5	TRBD1	.	CSVDQGAFGETQYF	TGCAGCGTGGATCAGGGGGCGTTCGGGGAGACCCAGTACTTC
TRBV7-2	TRBJ1-2	.	once	CASSLDGTTSAGYTF	TGTGCCAGCAGCTTAGATGGGACGACCTCCGCTGGCTACACCTTC
TRBV5-6	TRBJ2-5	.	many	CASSLRGAETQYF	TGTGCCAGCAGCTTACGGGGTGCAGAGACCCAGTACTTC
TRBV28	TRBJ1-6	TRBD1	.	CASRPGTGFSPLHF	TGTGCCAGCAGACCCGGGACAGGGTTTTCACCCCTCCACTTT
TRBV7-2	TRBJ1-2	.	.	CASSLGRGGVWGYTF	TGTGCCAGCAGCTTAGGTCGGGGTGGAGTATGGGGCTACACCTTC
TRBV6-2/TRBV6-3	TRBJ1-6	.	.	CASSYLLASGQFHF	TGTGCCAGCAGTTACCTCCTAGCGTCAGGACAGTTCCACTTT
TRBV3-1	TRBJ1-2	TRBD1	few	CASSQGPGQRVVGYTF	TGTGCCAGCAGCCAAGGGCCGGGACAGCGGGTCGTTGGCTACACCTTC
TRBV28	TRBJ1-5	.	.	CASKGGNQPQHF	TGTGCCAGTAAAGGGGGCAATCAGCCCCAGCATTTT
TRBV27	TRBJ2-7	TRBD1	.	CASSFAQGQGAYEQYF	TGTGCCAGCAGTTTTGCGCAGGGACAGGGGGCCTACGAGCAGTACTTC
TRBV7-9	TRBJ2-3	TRBD2	many	CASSRAAGLPFTDTQYF	TGTGCCAGCAGCCGTGCGGCGGGACTACCCTTCACAGATACGCAGTATTTT
TRBV5-6	TRBJ1-5	.	.	CASSLGFGVHSNQPQHF	TGTGCCAGCAGCTTGGGGTTCGGGGTCCATAGCAATCAGCCCCAGCATTTT
TRBV6-6	TRBJ1-2	.	.	CASTDPGGYGGYTF	TGTGCCAGCACCGATCCGGGAGGCTATGGTGGCTACACCTTC
TRBV5-6	TRBJ2-1	.	.	CASSFPGGFASPYNEQFF	TGTGCCAGCAGCTTTCCAGGAGGCTTCGCCTCCCCCTACAATGAGCAGTTCTTC
TRBV10-3	TRBJ1-4	.	many	CAISEVQGGEKLFF	TGTGCCATCAGTGAGGTCCAGGGCGGTGAAAAACTGTTTTTT
TRBV2	TRBJ2-7	TRBD2	.	CASRDGRIEQYF	TGTGCCAGCAGGGACGGGAGGATCGAGCAGTACTTC
TRBV6-5	TRBJ1-2	.	few	CASRGDRDKGGYTF	TGTGCCAGCAGGGGAGACCGGGACAAAGGCGGCTACACCTTC
TRBV5-1	TRBJ1-6	.	.	CASSTSGDYNSPLHF	TGCGCCAGCAGCACCTCAGGTGATTATAATTCACCCCTCCACTTT
TRBV20-1	TRBJ2-1	TRBD2	.	CSALKAGAADEQFF	TGCAGTGCCCTAAAAGCGGGGGCCGCGGATGAGCAGTTCTTC